The 9 T cell receptor beta chains below come from one sample, sequenced in a study of response to subunit inactivated influenza vaccine. TCRdb fed the RT-PCR reads into MiXCR, producing one record per CDR3 protein. The sample has about 830,000 distinct CDR3 sequences; less than 20% are singletons. The specimen comprised PBMCs from blood, sampled roughly 5 days after vaccination. Every receptor here comes from a man aged 50 to 59 who received an inactivated influenza vaccine.

This chain connects TRBV30 to TRBJ1-1; 10 bases are shared with TRBD1. CDR1 and CDR2 from the germline V gene are GTSNPN and SVGIG (reference sequence). V lost 7 bases and J lost 5; bases outside the gene matches: 7. This CDR3 region has 13 residues. CDR3 loop: CALRDRGWTEAFF. CDR3 DNA: TGTGCCTTAAGGGACAGGGGTTGGACTGAAGCTTTCTTT.

This chain joins TRBV27 and TRBJ2-1, with 7 nucleotides matching TRBD2. The ends lost 0 bases at V and 9 bases at J; junction bases unmatched: 8. There are 15 residues in the CDR3. Germline lookup yields CDR1 MNHEY and CDR2 SMNVEV (reference sequence). The CDR3 here is CASSLSGGGRVEQFF. The CDR3 DNA follows: TGTGCCAGCAGTTTATCCGGCGGGGGAAGAGTTGAGCAGTTCTTC.

The table lists this clonotype with many counts. The chain links TRBV27 to TRBJ1-2; 7 positions agree with TRBD1. Trimming took 3 bases from V and 0 from J; bases not matched to a gene: 1. The CDR3 length is 14 residues. The germline CDR1 and CDR2 sequences are MNHEY and SMNVEV (reference sequence). The CDR3 protein is CASSFRGSNYGYTF. CDR3 nucleotides: TGTGCCAGCAGTTTCAGGGGGTCTAACTATGGCTACACCTTC.

This clonotype has a handful of counts. The rearrangement links TRBV7-8 to TRBJ2-2, with 8 bases fitting TRBD2. Trimming cost V 3 bases and J 6 bases; bases outside gene matches: 12. This CDR3 is built from 17 residues. Per germline, CDR1 SGHVS and CDR2 FQNEAQ. The CDR3 reads CASSFLAGGRSSGELFF. In nucleotides, the CDR3 is TGTGCCAGCAGCTTTTTAGCCGGCGGGAGGTCCTCCGGGGAGCTGTTTTTT.

This chain connects TRBV14 to TRBJ2-7; D unclear. V was clipped by 1 base and J by 6 bases, with 10 bases between them. The CDR3 totals 13 residues. Germline V gene lookup returns CDR1 SGHDN and CDR2 FVKESK. The CDR3 loop is CASSQVTFREQYF. CDR3 coding DNA: TGTGCCAGCAGCCAAGTAACTTTCCGCGAGCAGTACTTC. Using reference TRBV14 and TRBJ2-7 for the parts outside the CDR3, the full variable domain is EAGVTQFPSHSVIEKGQTVTLRCDPISGHDNLYWYRRVMGKEIKFLLHFVKESKQDESGMPNNRFLAERTGGTYSTLKVQPAELEDSGVYFCASSQVTFREQYFGPGTRLTVT.

Ten or more counts support this clonotype. The gene calls are TRBV5-5 and TRBJ1-2, with D possibly TRBD1 on 5 matching bases. Deletions cut 3 bases from V and 2 bases from J, with 14 bases between. CDR3 size: 15 residues. In germline, CDR1 is SGHKS, CDR2 YYEKEE (reference sequence). CDR3 sequence: CASSSMGHSNYGYTF. In nucleotides, the CDR3 is TGTGCCAGCAGCTCTATGGGGCACAGCAACTATGGCTACACCTTC.

The chain has TRBV20-1 and TRBJ2-5; 10 bases align to TRBD1. Unmatched junction bases numbered 14, after V lost 5 bases and J lost 5 bases. CDR1 and CDR2 (germline): DFQATT, SNEGSKA (reference sequence). CDR3 length: 16 residues. For the CDR3, the DNA is TGCAGTGCTCACCTGACAGGGGGCATAGGAGTGGAGACCCAGTACTTC. It is translated as CSAHLTGGIGVETQYF.

This clonotype has more than one count but fewer than ten. The V gene is TRBV7-2, the J gene TRBJ2-3, with D perhaps being TRBD1 or TRBD2 (6 bases each). CDR3 length equals 14 residues. The ends were cut back, 8 bases at V and 4 bases at J, with 16 bases in the middle. Germline V gene sequence: CDR1 SGHTA, CDR2 FQGNSA. For the CDR3, the DNA is TGTGCCAGCCTCCTGGGGGGCGACGCAGATACGCAGTATTTT. Encoded protein: CASLLGGDADTQYF.

In this sample, this clonotype turned up a few times. The chain links TRBV5-1 to TRBJ2-1; 10 bases match TRBD2. J gave up 8 bases and V 4 bases, and 9 bases lay outside the gene matches. The CDR3 length is 15 residues. Germline V gene sequence: CDR1 SGHRS, CDR2 YFSETQ. The CDR3 spells CASSVSSGGQYEQFF. The CDR3 DNA follows: TGCGCCAGCAGCGTATCTAGCGGGGGCCAGTATGAGCAGTTCTTC.